The next 15 T cell receptor beta chains were all read from a single sample in a study of T cells in Graves' hyperthyroidism and ophthalmopathy. RNA transcripts served as the template for amplifying TCR beta CDR3 regions. The primer set for the first-round RT-PCR of the TCR CDR3 was HTBI. MiXCR was run by TCRdb on the multiplex PCR reads, yielding one entry per CDR3 protein. The sample includes approximately 560,000 distinct CDR3 sequences, 15% to 19% of them seen just once. The sequenced sample consisted of blood. The receptors stem from a woman in her thirties with Graves' hyperthyroidism.

The sample holds one count of this clonotype. The chain uses TRBV7-3 and TRBJ1-2; 9 nucleotides match TRBD1. Germline loops: CDR1 SGHTA, CDR2 FQGTGA. The ends lost 4 bases at V and 5 bases at J; junction bases unmatched: 5. The CDR3 runs to 14 residues. The CDR3 bases are TGTGCCAGCAGCTCATTAGGGACAGGGTATGGCTACACCTTC. Translated, it gives CASSSLGTGYGYTF.

In its sample, this clonotype was seen a few times. The CDR3 reads CSAKELLQPQHF. The CDR3 DNA reads TGCAGTGCTAAAGAGTTACTCCAGCCCCAGCATTTT. The chain recombines TRBV20-1 with TRBJ1-5; D gene uncertain. The germline V gene encodes CDR1 DFQATT and CDR2 SNEGSKA (reference sequence). V shed 4 bases and J shed 7 bases, with 11 bases lying between them. The CDR3 covers 12 residues.

This clonotype was counted a few times. This chain connects TRBV29-1 to TRBJ2-5, with 11 bases lining up with TRBD2. V dropped 4 bases and J dropped 2; count of bases not matched to a gene: 3. The germline V gene encodes CDR1 SQVTM and CDR2 ANQGSEA. This CDR3 has 14 residues. The CDR3 spells CSVARTSGQETQYF. The CDR3 coding sequence is TGCAGCGTTGCCAGGACTAGCGGGCAAGAGACCCAGTACTTC.

The rearrangement uses TRBV20-1 and TRBJ1-2; a possible D gene is TRBD1 (5 bases). This CDR3 comprises 14 residues. V lost 3 bases, J lost 4 bases, and 15 bases lay in between. Germline CDR1 is DFQATT and CDR2 is SNEGSKA (reference sequence). The DNA of the CDR3 is TGCAGTGCTAGGGATCATAGGACATCCTATGGCTACACCTTC. It codes for CSARDHRTSYGYTF.

This clonotype was detected ten times or more. CDR3 nucleotide sequence: TGTGCCAGCAGCCAAGGACTAGCGGGTACCTACGAGCAGTACTTC. It codes for CASSQGLAGTYEQYF. This chain joins TRBV3-1 and TRBJ2-7; 10 bases are shared with TRBD2. From germline, CDR1 is LGHDT and CDR2 YNNKEL (reference sequence). This CDR3 is built from 15 residues. Losses at the gene ends were 1 base for V and 2 bases for J; bases not matched to a gene: 2.

There are a few counts of this clonotype. The genes are TRBV5-1 and TRBJ2-3; D ambiguous. The germline gives CDR1 SGHRS, CDR2 YFSETQ. There are 13 residues in the CDR3. Trimming stripped 4 bases from V and 6 bases from J, with 12 bases between. The CDR3 protein is CASSRYMGDTQYF. CDR3 in DNA: TGCGCCAGCAGCCGTTACATGGGCGATACGCAGTATTTT.

There are many counts of this clonotype. The chain links TRBV5-1 to TRBJ2-2; 7 bases fit TRBD1. CDR3 length: 12 residues. V was pared by 5 bases and J by 5 bases, with 0 bases of the junction left unmatched. Germline-derived CDR1 and CDR2 are SGHRS and YFSETQ. The CDR3: CASRQGTGELFF. As DNA, the CDR3 is TGCGCCAGCAGACAGGGGACCGGGGAGCTGTTTTTT.

The rearrangement uses TRBV20-1 and TRBJ2-7, with TRBD1 as a possible D gene (6 bases). The CDR3 spans 14 residues. The V and J ends lost 4 bases and 2 bases respectively, with 15 bases between them. From germline, CDR1 is DFQATT and CDR2 SNEGSKA (reference sequence). As DNA, the CDR3 is TGCAGTGCTATCGGGACACCAACCCCCTACGAGCAGTACTTC. Its translation is CSAIGTPTPYEQYF.

This clonotype showed up many times. This CDR3 is CASSVLAGPYNEQFF. As DNA, the CDR3 is TGTGCCAGCAGTGTACTAGCGGGACCCTACAATGAGCAGTTCTTC. The chain couples TRBV2 to TRBJ2-1; 10 bases align to TRBD2. Per germline, CDR1 SNHLY and CDR2 FYNNEI. The CDR3 runs to 15 residues. The J segment lost 2 bases and the V segment lost 4 bases, leaving 2 bases of the junction unmatched.

The sample holds many counts of this clonotype. CDR3 bases: TGTGCCAGCAAACTTGGCACAGGGCTCCACGAGCAGTACTTC. Translating gives CASKLGTGLHEQYF. The gene calls are TRBV6-1 and TRBJ2-7, with a weak D call TRBD1 (6 bases). The ends were cut back, 7 bases at V and 5 bases at J, with 18 bases in the middle. This CDR3 spans 14 amino acids. Germline CDR1 and CDR2: MNHNS and SASEGT.

This clonotype was seen repeatedly, ten times or more. The gene calls are TRBV5-1 and TRBJ2-3, with a weak D call TRBD2 (6 bases). The V gene lost 0 bases and the J gene lost 1 base, with 9 bases spanning the gap. The CDR3 runs to 15 residues. The V gene's germline CDR1 is SGHRS and CDR2 YFSETQ. The CDR3: CASSLGGLRTDTQYF. DNA of the CDR3: TGCGCCAGCAGCTTGGGGGGACTTCGCACAGATACGCAGTATTTT.

The sample holds a few counts of this clonotype. CDR3 region: CASRREGAGELFF. The CDR3 DNA reads TGTGCCAGCAGGAGGGAGGGGGCCGGGGAGCTGTTTTTT. The gene calls are TRBV12-3 or TRBV12-4 and TRBJ2-2, with TRBD2 as a possible D gene (7 bases). Trimming stripped 6 bases from V and 6 bases from J, with 11 bases between. The CDR3 consists of 13 residues.

This clonotype was detected many times. This rearrangement joins TRBV6-2 or TRBV6-3 to TRBJ2-1; 10 nucleotides align to TRBD1. The CDR3 is made up of 16 amino acids. In germline, CDR1 is MNHEY, CDR2 SVGEGT. V shed 4 bases and J 1 base; nucleotides not matched to a gene: 4. For the CDR3, the DNA is TGTGCCAGCAGTTCCCTGGACAGGGGGTCCTACAATGAGCAGTTCTTC. Its protein product is CASSSLDRGSYNEQFF.

This clonotype was counted ten times or more. The V call is TRBV20-1, the J call TRBJ2-1; 7 nucleotides line up with TRBD2. The trim removed 3 bases at V and 2 bases at J, leaving 4 bases unmatched. The CDR3 has 14 amino acids. CDR1 and CDR2 from the germline V gene are DFQATT and SNEGSKA (reference sequence). The CDR3 protein is CSASERGAYNEQFF. The CDR3 nucleotides read TGCAGTGCTAGTGAGCGGGGTGCCTACAATGAGCAGTTCTTC.

This clonotype appeared many times. The CDR3 spells CASIKTETSTDTQYF. CDR3 in DNA: TGTGCCAGCATCAAGACAGAGACTAGCACAGATACGCAGTATTTT. The rearrangement links TRBV12-3 or TRBV12-4 to TRBJ2-3; D is perhaps TRBD1 (5 bases). V shed 7 bases and J shed 0 bases, with 14 bases lying between them. CDR3 length: 15 amino acids.